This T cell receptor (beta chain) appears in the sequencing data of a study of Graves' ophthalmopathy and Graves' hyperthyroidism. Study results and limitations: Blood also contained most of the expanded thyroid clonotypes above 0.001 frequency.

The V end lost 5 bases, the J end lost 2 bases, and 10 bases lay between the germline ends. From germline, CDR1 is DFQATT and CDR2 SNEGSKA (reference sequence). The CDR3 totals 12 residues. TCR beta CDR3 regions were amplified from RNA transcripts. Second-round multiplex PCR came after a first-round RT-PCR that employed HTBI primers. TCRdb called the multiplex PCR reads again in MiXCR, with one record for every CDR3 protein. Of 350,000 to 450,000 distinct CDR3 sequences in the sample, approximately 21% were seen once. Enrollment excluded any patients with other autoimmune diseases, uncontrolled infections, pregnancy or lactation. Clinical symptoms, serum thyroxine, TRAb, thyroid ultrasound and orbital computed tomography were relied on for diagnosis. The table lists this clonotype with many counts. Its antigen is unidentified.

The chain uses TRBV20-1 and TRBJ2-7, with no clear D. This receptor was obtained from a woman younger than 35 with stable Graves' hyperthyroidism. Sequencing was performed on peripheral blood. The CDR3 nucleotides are TGCAGTGCTCCAGACAAGACCTACGAGCAGTACTTC. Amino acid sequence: CSAPDKTYEQYF.